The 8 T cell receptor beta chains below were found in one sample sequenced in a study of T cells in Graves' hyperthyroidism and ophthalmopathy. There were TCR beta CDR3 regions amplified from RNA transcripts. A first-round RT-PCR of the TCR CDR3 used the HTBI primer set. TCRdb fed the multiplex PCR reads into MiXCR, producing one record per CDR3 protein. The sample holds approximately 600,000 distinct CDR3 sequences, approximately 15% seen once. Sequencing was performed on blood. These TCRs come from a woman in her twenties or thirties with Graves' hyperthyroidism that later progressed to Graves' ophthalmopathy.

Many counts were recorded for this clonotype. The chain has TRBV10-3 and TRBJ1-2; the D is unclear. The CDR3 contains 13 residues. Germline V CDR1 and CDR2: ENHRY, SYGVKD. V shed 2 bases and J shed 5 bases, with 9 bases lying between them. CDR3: CAISERTAYGYTF. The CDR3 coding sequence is TGTGCCATCAGTGAGCGTACAGCTTATGGCTACACCTTC.

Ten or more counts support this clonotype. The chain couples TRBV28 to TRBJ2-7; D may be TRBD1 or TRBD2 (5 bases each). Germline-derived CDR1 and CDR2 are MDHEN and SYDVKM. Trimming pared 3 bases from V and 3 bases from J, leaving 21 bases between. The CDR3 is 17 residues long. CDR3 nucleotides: TGTGCCAGCAGTTTCCCTCGGGGAGCCCTAAGGGGCTACGAGCAGTACTTC. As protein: CASSFPRGALRGYEQYF.

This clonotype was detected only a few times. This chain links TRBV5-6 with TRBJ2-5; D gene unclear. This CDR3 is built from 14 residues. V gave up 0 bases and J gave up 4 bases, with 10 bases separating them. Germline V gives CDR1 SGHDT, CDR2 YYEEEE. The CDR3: CASSLAVPPETQYF. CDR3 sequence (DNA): TGTGCCAGCAGCTTGGCGGTCCCCCCAGAGACCCAGTACTTC.

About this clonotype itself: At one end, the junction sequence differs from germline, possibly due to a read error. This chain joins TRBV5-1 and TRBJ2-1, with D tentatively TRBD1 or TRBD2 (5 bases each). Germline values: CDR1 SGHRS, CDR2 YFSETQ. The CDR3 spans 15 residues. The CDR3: CASGLGDPSYNEQFF. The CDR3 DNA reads TGCGCCAGCGGCTTGGGGGACCCTTCCTACAATGAGCAGTTCTTC.

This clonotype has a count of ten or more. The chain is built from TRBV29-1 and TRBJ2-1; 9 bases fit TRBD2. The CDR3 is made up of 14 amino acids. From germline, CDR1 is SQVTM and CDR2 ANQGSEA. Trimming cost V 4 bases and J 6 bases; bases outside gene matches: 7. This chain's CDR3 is CSVATSGPSNEQFF. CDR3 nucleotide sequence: TGCAGCGTTGCAACTAGCGGGCCCAGCAATGAGCAGTTCTTC.

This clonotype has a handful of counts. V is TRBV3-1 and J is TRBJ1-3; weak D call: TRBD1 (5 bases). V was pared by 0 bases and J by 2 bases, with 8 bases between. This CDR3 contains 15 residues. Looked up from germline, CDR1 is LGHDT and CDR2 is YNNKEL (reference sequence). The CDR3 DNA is TGTGCCAGCAGCCAAGAGACAGTCGCTGGAAACACCATATATTTT. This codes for CASSQETVAGNTIYF.

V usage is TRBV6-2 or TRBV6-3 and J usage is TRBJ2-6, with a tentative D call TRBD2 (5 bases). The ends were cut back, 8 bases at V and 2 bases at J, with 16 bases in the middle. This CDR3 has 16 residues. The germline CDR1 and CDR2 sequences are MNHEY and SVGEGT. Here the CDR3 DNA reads TGTGCCAGCTACGGTAAATCTAGCCCTGGGGCCAACGTCCTGACTTTC. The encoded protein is CASYGKSSPGANVLTF.

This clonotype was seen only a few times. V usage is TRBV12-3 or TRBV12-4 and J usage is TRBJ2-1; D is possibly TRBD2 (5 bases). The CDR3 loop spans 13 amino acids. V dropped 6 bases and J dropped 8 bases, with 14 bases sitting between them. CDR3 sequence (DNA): TGTGCCAGCAGGAGAAGCGGTGTAGATGAGCAGTTCTTC. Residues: CASRRSGVDEQFF.